This T cell receptor beta chain was captured in a study of CD8 T cells in ankylosing spondylitis. TCRdb re-derived calls from the 5' RACE reads in MiXCR, one entry per CDR3 protein. The table records about 500,000 distinct CDR3 sequences, 10% to 15% of them present only once. Study observations and caveats: In ankylosing spondylitis blood, a motif of eight highly homologous TCR beta variants appeared characteristic. Disease-linked clones reportedly concentrated significantly in matched ankylosing spondylitis synovial fluid.

Germline trimming cut 4 bases from V and 8 bases from J; bases unmatched to any gene: 7. The CDR3 sequence is 14 residues long. Per the germline V gene, CDR1 is KGHSH and CDR2 is LQKENI. As regards this clonotype: No antigen is known for it.

The chain is built from TRBV18 and TRBJ1-2; 10 bases map to TRBD1. Sample: blood, either unsorted or a sorted T cell fraction (not recorded which). The TCR originated in a male donor with ankylosing spondylitis. In DNA, the CDR3 is TGTGCCAGCTCACGACAGGGGGCACCCGGCGGCTACACCTTC. Translated: CASSRQGAPGGYTF.